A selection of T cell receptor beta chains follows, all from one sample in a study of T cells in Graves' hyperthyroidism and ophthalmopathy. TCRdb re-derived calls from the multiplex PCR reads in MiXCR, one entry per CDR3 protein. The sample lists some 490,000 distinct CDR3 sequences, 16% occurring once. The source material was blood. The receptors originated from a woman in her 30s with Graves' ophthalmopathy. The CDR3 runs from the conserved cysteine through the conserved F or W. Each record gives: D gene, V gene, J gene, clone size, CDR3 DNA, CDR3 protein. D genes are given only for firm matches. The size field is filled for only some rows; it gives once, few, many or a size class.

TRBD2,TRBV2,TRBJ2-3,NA,TGTGCCAGCAGTGGGCTGTACGGGACTAGCGGGAGAAAGGGCTCAGATACGCAGTATTTT,CASSGLYGTSGRKGSDTQYF
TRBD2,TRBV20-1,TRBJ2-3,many,TGCAGTGCTAGAGTCTTGGTGACTAGCTCCACAGATACGCAGTATTTT,CSARVLVTSSTDTQYF
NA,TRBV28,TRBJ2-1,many,TGTGCCAGCTGGGGTAGCGGTGACACCAGCTCCTACAATGAGCAGTTCTTC,CASWGSGDTSSYNEQFF
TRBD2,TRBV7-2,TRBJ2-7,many,TGTGCCAGCAGCGAAACTAGCGGGAGTATCGAGCAGTACTTC,CASSETSGSIEQYF
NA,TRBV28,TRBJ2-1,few,TGTGCCAGCAGTCGAACCAATGAGCAGTTCTTC,CASSRTNEQFF
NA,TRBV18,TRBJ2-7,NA,TGTGCCAGCTCACCACCAATAAGCGGCAGCTCCTACGAGCAGTACTTC,CASSPPISGSSYEQYF
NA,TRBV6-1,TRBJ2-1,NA,TGTGCCAGCAGTGTTGGATTATTACCGAACAATGAGCAGTTCTTC,CASSVGLLPNNEQFF
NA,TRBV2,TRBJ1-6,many,TGTGCCAGCAGAGAGACGACGGGAGACTCACCCCTCCACTTT,CASRETTGDSPLHF
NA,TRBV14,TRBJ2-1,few,TGTGCCAGCAGCCAGGCAGGGACAAACAATGAGCAGTTCTTC,CASSQAGTNNEQFF
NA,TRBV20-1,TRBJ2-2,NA,TGCAGTGCTATAGGTCCGAACACCGGGGAGCTGTTTTTT,CSAIGPNTGELFF
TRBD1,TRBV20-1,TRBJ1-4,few,TGCAGTGCTAAGGGACAGGGGAATGAAAAACTGTTTTTT,CSAKGQGNEKLFF
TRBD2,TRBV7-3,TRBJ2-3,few,TGTGCCAGCAGCGGACATAGAGCGGGAGATGGAGATACGCAGTATTTT,CASSGHRAGDGDTQYF
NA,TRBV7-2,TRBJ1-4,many,TGTGCCAGCAGCACACACCCCTCGGGGGCTAATGAAAAACTGTTTTTT,CASSTHPSGANEKLFF
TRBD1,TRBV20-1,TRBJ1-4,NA,TGCAGTGCTAGGGCCGGGACAGGGTTTTCGACTAATGAAAAACTGTTTTTT,CSARAGTGFSTNEKLFF
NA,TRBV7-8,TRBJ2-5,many,TGTGCCAGCAGCCCCCGGGACACCAAAGAGACCCAGTACTTC,CASSPRDTKETQYF
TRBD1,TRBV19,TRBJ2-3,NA,TGTGCCAGTAGATCGGACAGGGTATCGGATACGCAGTATTTT,CASRSDRVSDTQYF
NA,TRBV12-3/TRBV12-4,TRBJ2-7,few,TGTGCCAGCAGTTCTAGGGGGGAGGGCTCCTACGAGCAGTACTTC,CASSSRGEGSYEQYF
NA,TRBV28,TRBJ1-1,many,TGTGCCAGCAGTCTCCTGAATCTGTACACTGAAGCTTTCTTT,CASSLLNLYTEAFF
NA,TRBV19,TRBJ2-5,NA,TGTGCCAGTTTCCCAGGGAGATTAGAGACCCAGTACTTC,CASFPGRLETQYF
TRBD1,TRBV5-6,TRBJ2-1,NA,TGTGCCAGCAGCCACCTGGGACAGGGAACTTACAATGAGCAGTTCTTC,CASSHLGQGTYNEQFF
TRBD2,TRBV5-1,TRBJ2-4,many,TGCGCCAGCAGCTACGGACTAGCGGAGAAAAACATTCAGTACTTC,CASSYGLAEKNIQYF
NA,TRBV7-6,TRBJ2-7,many,TGTGCCAGCAGCCCCACACTAGCCACCTACGAGCAGTACTTC,CASSPTLATYEQYF
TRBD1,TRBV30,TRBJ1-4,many,TGTGCCACCCGGGACAGCCCTGTGGGTGAAAAACTGTTTTTT,CATRDSPVGEKLFF
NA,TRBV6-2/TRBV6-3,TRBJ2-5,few,TGTGCCAGCACCAACTTGGAGACCCAGTACTTC,CASTNLETQYF
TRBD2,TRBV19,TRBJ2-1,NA,TGTGCCAGTAGTCACGGCGGGAGCATTAATGAGCAGTTCTTC,CASSHGGSINEQFF
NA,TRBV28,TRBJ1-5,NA,TGTGCCAGCAGTTTGCCCCAGCATTTT,CASSLPQHF
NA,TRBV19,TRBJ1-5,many,TGTGCCAGTAGTCAAAATCAGCCCCAGCATTTT,CASSQNQPQHF
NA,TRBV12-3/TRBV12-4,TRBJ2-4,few,TGTGCCAGCAGTTTAAGGCCCCAGGAACCATTAGCCAAAAACATTCAGTACTTC,CASSLRPQEPLAKNIQYF
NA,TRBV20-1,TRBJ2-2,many,TGCAGTGCTAGAGACGTGAGCGAAAACACCGGGGAGCTGTTTTTT,CSARDVSENTGELFF
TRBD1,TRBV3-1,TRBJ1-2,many,TGTGCCAGCAGCCAAGAGGTCAGGGGGCGCGGGGGTAACTATGGCTACACCTTC,CASSQEVRGRGGNYGYTF
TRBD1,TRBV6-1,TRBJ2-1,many,TGTGCCAGCAGTGGCCACTTCCGGGACAGTAGAAATGAGCAGTTCTTC,CASSGHFRDSRNEQFF
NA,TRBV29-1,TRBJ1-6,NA,TGCAGCGTTGGGCAGGGGCTAAATTCACCCCTCCACTTT,CSVGQGLNSPLHF
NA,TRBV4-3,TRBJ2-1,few,TGCGCCAGCAGCCAAGATCCGTTAGACAGGACCTACAATGAGCAGTTCTTC,CASSQDPLDRTYNEQFF
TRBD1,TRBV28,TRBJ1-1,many,TGTGCCAGCAGGACAGGGGGGTACACTGAAGCTTTCTTT,CASRTGGYTEAFF
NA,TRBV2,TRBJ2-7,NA,TGTGCCAGCGAGTCGTGGACGGATACCTACGAGCAGTACTTC,CASESWTDTYEQYF
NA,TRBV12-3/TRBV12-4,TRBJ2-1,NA,TGTGCCAGCAGTTTATACGGGACACACTCAGATGAGCAGTTCTTC,CASSLYGTHSDEQFF
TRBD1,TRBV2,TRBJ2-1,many,TGTGCCAGCAGTGGCGGACAGGGTAGGAGCAATGAGCAGTTCTTC,CASSGGQGRSNEQFF
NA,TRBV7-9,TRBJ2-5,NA,TGTGCCAGCAGCCACAGTTTCGGTAGCGGAGAGCCGGGGGAAGAGACCCAGTACTTC,CASSHSFGSGEPGEETQYF
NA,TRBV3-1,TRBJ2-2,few,TGTGCCAGCAGCCAAGTCTTTCCGGAGCTGTTTTTT,CASSQVFPELFF
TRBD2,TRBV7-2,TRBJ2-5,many,TGTGCCAGCAGCTCGACCGGGACTAGTCAAGAGACCCAGTACTTC,CASSSTGTSQETQYF
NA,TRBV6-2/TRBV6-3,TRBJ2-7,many,TGTGCCAGCAGTTACCCCCTCTACGAGCAGTACTTC,CASSYPLYEQYF
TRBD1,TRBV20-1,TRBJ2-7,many,TGCAGTGCCATCACCAATTCGGGGACAGCCTACGAGCAGTACTTC,CSAITNSGTAYEQYF
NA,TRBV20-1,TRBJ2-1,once,TGCAGTGCTACGAAAGCGAAGTCGGGGACCTACAATGAGCAGTTCTTC,CSATKAKSGTYNEQFF
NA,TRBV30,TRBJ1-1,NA,TGTGCCTCCGACAGGCCCCAGGGGGAAGCTTTCTTT,CASDRPQGEAFF
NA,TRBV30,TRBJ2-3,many,TGTGCCTGGGGGGGACACCTCATGGTGTCAGATACGCAGTATTTT,CAWGGHLMVSDTQYF
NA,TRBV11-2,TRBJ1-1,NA,TGTGCCAGCAGCCCGGGGGGCGGGGCACTAGGGAGGAACACTGAAGCTTTCTTT,CASSPGGGALGRNTEAFF